The present entry profiles one T cell receptor beta chain with its context. The data are from a study of technical replicates of blood from a few donors. This CDR3 is 13 amino acids long. Per the germline V gene, CDR1 is MGHDK and CDR2 is SYGVNS. The V end lost 5 bases, the J end lost 6 bases, and 10 bases lay between the germline ends. Using immunoSEQ multiplex PCR, the repertoire was profiled, and TCRdb retains in-frame clones only, with some absent. The sample lists tens of thousands of clones; more than 85% were seen once. The sequence was collected from a human donor in good health. Some clones in this sample may be carry-over from other donors' samples. Source material: PBMCs. The chain couples TRBV25-1 to TRBJ2-2; D is ambiguous. The CDR3 DNA sequence: TGTGCCAGCAGTTTGGTCCTACCCGGGGAGCTGTTTTTT. Translated: CASSLVLPGELFF.